Listed here is a single T cell receptor (beta chain). V shed 5 bases and J shed 9 bases, with 14 bases lying between them. CDR1 and CDR2 from the germline V gene are MDHEN and SYDVKM. CDR3 length equals 14 residues. The entry originates in a study of blood T cell repertoires in COVID-19. Across the whole study: COVID-19 samples, acute and convalescent, were from the United States, Italy and Spain. T cells, B-cell-depleted T cells, or PBMCs supplied cDNA or gDNA.

In the study's own analysis: Estimates of nucleated cell counts were drawn from the amplification of reference gene primers. Profiled with immunoSEQ multiplex PCR; TCRdb holds only in-frame clones, not every one. The V and J calls and clone size were taken over from that table, and D and trimming were inferred from the DNA. The sample lists under 500,000 clones; 70% to 90% were seen once. The sample comprised PBMCs or T cells enriched from blood (not recorded which). The rearrangement uses TRBV28 and TRBJ1-6; D not certain. This TCR derives from a woman between 18 and 29 years old with acute COVID-19. CDR3 DNA: TGTGCCAGCAGTCTCGGACCTGAGGGTTCACCCCTCCACTTT. Its translation is CASSLGPEGSPLHF.